The 3 T cell receptor beta chains listed next were all sequenced from one sample in a study of graft-versus-host responses after intestinal transplantation. Sequencing used immunoSEQ multiplex PCR; TCRdb keeps in-frame clones, though not all of them. The table has about 90,000 clones, approximately 92% seen once; the top ten hold 1.1%. For these receptors, no antigen is known. The specimen was unstimulated CD8+ T cells sorted from spleen or lymph node cells, collected before transplant. These receptors all stem from a human donor who was the organ donor for an intestinal transplant.

The J gene is TRBJ2-7, the V gene TRBV28; D perhaps matches TRBD2 (6 bases). The CDR3 contains 15 residues. Germline-derived CDR1 and CDR2 are MDHEN and SYDVKM. Trimming left V 5 bases short and J 3 bases short, with 17 bases between. The CDR3: CASSGGTYENYEQYF. DNA for the CDR3: TGTGCCAGCAGTGGGGGGACCTATGAAAACTACGAGCAGTACTTC.

This sequence joins TRBV9 and TRBJ2-3; 7 bases are shared with TRBD2. CDR1 and CDR2 (germline): SGDLS, YYNGEE. V trimming: 2 bases; J trimming: 0 bases; junction bases outside the gene matches: 3. The CDR3 covers 15 residues. The CDR3 protein is CASSVSGVSTDTQYF. Written as DNA, the CDR3 is TGTGCCAGCAGCGTGAGCGGGGTCAGCACAGATACGCAGTATTTT.

The gene calls are TRBV28 and TRBJ2-4; possible D gene TRBD2, 6 bases. V was cut by 4 bases and J by 0 bases, with 19 bases left in between. The length of the CDR3 is 18 residues. Germline CDR1 is MDHEN and CDR2 is SYDVKM. CDR3 DNA sequence: TGTGCCAGCAGTTACTGGGACTGGAGGGCTCTAGCCAAAAACATTCAGTACTTC. This codes for CASSYWDWRALAKNIQYF.